These T cell receptor beta chains were read from a single sample in a study of T-cell memory formation after mild COVID-19. TCRdb called the 5' RACE reads again in MiXCR, with one record for every CDR3 protein. The sample includes 350,000 to 550,000 distinct CDR3 sequences, about a sixth seen only once; the top ten take about 22%. Material: PBMCs or a T cell subset sorted from them (not recorded which). These receptor sequences come from a man between 18 and 35 years old who had mild COVID-19 (a few samples of this study predate the infection). Cell type and time point are not known. CDR3s include the opening cysteine and the closing phenylalanine or tryptophan. D genes are given only for firm matches. Not all rows give a size; the values are once, few, many and, for expanded clones, a class.

TRBJ2-7	TRBV23-1	NA	NA	CASSRAPLPVYEQYF	TGCGCCAGCAGTCGAGCCCCGCTCCCTGTTTACGAGCAGTACTTC
TRBJ2-1	TRBV12-3/TRBV12-4	many	NA	CASSLALGDGEFF	TGTGCCAGCAGTTTAGCGCTAGGGGATGGGGAGTTCTTC
TRBJ1-2	TRBV28	NA	NA	CASSPADDFYGYTF	TGTGCCAGCAGCCCGGCCGACGACTTCTATGGCTACACCTTC
TRBJ2-7	TRBV29-1	few	TRBD2	CSVEIPSGGDEQYF	TGCAGCGTGGAAATCCCTAGCGGGGGAGACGAGCAGTACTTC
TRBJ2-2	TRBV10-3	NA	NA	CAIRVTGELFF	TGTGCCATCAGGGTCACCGGGGAGCTGTTTTTT
TRBJ1-3	TRBV7-2	NA	NA	CASSFPLRSGNTIYF	TGTGCCAGCAGCTTTCCACTGCGCTCTGGAAACACCATATATTTT
TRBJ2-7	TRBV27	few	NA	CASSWDPSSTYEQYF	TGTGCCAGCAGCTGGGATCCGAGCTCGACCTACGAGCAGTACTTC
TRBJ2-2	TRBV12-3/TRBV12-4	few	TRBD2	CASNYITSVTGELFF	TGTGCCAGCAATTATATAACTAGCGTAACCGGGGAGCTGTTTTTT
TRBJ2-4	TRBV20-1	many	TRBD2	CSARVRTSGNIQYF	TGCAGTGCTAGAGTACGGACTAGCGGAAACATTCAGTACTTC
TRBJ2-1	TRBV7-2	few	NA	CASSLVLRAADYNEQFF	TGTGCCAGCAGCTTAGTACTCAGGGCGGCCGATTACAATGAGCAGTTCTTC
TRBJ1-1	TRBV20-1	few	TRBD1	CSASDRALTEAFF	TGCAGTGCCAGTGACAGGGCACTCACTGAAGCTTTCTTT
TRBJ1-5	TRBV5-1	NA	NA	CASSPGTTVNQPQHF	TGCGCCAGCAGCCCCGGTACTACCGTCAATCAGCCCCAGCATTTT
TRBJ2-4	TRBV6-2/TRBV6-3	NA	NA	CASSQSGTKNIQYF	TGTGCCAGCAGCCAATCGGGCACCAAAAACATTCAGTACTTC
TRBJ1-1	TRBV5-4	NA	NA	CASSHLNTEAFF	TGTGCCAGCAGCCACCTGAACACTGAAGCTTTCTTT
TRBJ2-5	TRBV7-9	NA	NA	CASLGWAEETQYF	TGTGCCAGCCTCGGTTGGGCCGAAGAGACCCAGTACTTC
TRBJ2-2	TRBV5-1	few	TRBD1	CASSFGTGRTGELFF	TGCGCCAGCAGCTTCGGGACAGGGCGGACCGGGGAGCTGTTTTTT
TRBJ2-4	TRBV5-5	NA	TRBD2	CASSAGLAGMGNIQYF	TGTGCCAGCAGCGCGGGACTAGCGGGGATGGGGAACATTCAGTACTTC
TRBJ2-7	TRBV29-1	NA	TRBD1	CSGRDRGYEQYF	TGCAGCGGCCGGGACAGGGGGTACGAGCAGTACTTC
TRBJ1-2	TRBV20-1	NA	NA	CSAFQPTWYGYTF	TGCAGTGCTTTTCAGCCTACATGGTACGGCTACACCTTC
TRBJ2-7	TRBV4-3	NA	TRBD2	CASSQEQIAVEGLLLEQYF	TGCGCCAGCAGCCAAGAACAGATTGCCGTCGAGGGACTACTTCTTGAGCAGTACTTC
TRBJ2-1	TRBV20-1	NA	NA	CSARVPAALQGEQFF	TGCAGTGCTAGAGTCCCAGCGGCCCTACAGGGTGAGCAGTTCTTC
TRBJ1-3	TRBV5-1	few	NA	CASSTDSHGNTIYF	TGCGCCAGCAGTACGGACAGTCATGGAAACACCATATATTTT
TRBJ1-4	TRBV4-3	NA	NA	CASSQAFSAGEKLFF	TGCGCCAGCAGCCAAGCGTTTTCCGCAGGGGAAAAACTGTTTTTT
TRBJ2-2	TRBV12-3/TRBV12-4	NA	NA	CASSVDTNTGELFF	TGTGCCAGCAGTGTCGACACGAACACCGGGGAGCTGTTTTTT
TRBJ1-4	TRBV19	NA	NA	CASKVGTAGDEKLFF	TGTGCCAGTAAAGTAGGAACGGCCGGGGATGAAAAACTGTTTTTT
TRBJ1-2	TRBV30	NA	NA	CAWNGNGYTF	TGTGCCTGGAACGGAAATGGCTACACCTTC
TRBJ1-1	TRBV7-6	many	TRBD1	CASSLVGTGNTEAFF	TGTGCCAGCAGCTTAGTTGGGACAGGAAACACTGAAGCTTTCTTT
TRBJ2-1	TRBV5-1	few	TRBD2	CASSAWTSGGHNEQFF	TGCGCCAGCAGCGCCTGGACTAGCGGGGGGCACAATGAGCAGTTCTTC
TRBJ2-5	TRBV12-3/TRBV12-4	many	NA	CASSLTLGQETQYF	TGTGCCAGCAGTTTAACCCTCGGTCAAGAGACCCAGTACTTC
TRBJ2-2	TRBV5-1	few	NA	CASSLNWVANTGELFF	TGCGCCAGCAGCTTGAATTGGGTAGCGAACACCGGGGAGCTGTTTTTT
TRBJ2-1	TRBV29-1	NA	NA	CSVDHGLREQFF	TGCAGCGTTGACCACGGGTTAAGGGAGCAGTTCTTC
TRBJ2-5	TRBV25-1	NA	TRBD1	CASGQGKTQYF	TGTGCCAGCGGACAGGGAAAGACCCAGTACTTC
TRBJ2-3	TRBV24-1	NA	TRBD2	CAIAGAGGPGDTQYF	TGTGCCATCGCTGGGGCGGGGGGGCCTGGAGATACGCAGTATTTT
TRBJ1-2	TRBV7-8	few	TRBD1	CASSSGDREFRGYTF	TGTGCCAGCAGCTCAGGGGACAGGGAATTTCGGGGCTACACCTTC
TRBJ2-1	TRBV7-2	NA	TRBD2	CASSLERGGGQFF	TGTGCCAGCAGCTTGGAGCGGGGGGGAGGGCAGTTCTTC
TRBJ2-2	TRBV6-2/TRBV6-3	NA	TRBD2	CASSSSGGPNTGELFF	TGTGCCAGCAGCTCCAGCGGGGGGCCGAACACCGGGGAGCTGTTTTTT